This T cell receptor (beta chain) was captured by sequencing in a study of human T cells and chemical hapten exposure (dated by TCRdb to the early 2020s). Describing the broader study: For sensitization, 2% DPC in acetone was applied to an approximately 2 cm by approximately 2 cm area of upper inner arm skin. The patient cohort, mostly female, included alopecia areata with under or over 50% scalp involvement, alopecia totalis and alopecia universalis. This study followed changes in the peripheral blood TCR repertoire in vivo during primary and secondary sensitization of alopecia patients to the hapten diphenylcyclopropenone (DPC). Patch testing on the upper back used Finn chambers containing 0.01% DPC, with scoring done after 6 days according to International Contact Dermatitis Research Group standards. For TCR sequencing, blood came from 25 to 35 alopecia patients at anywhere from one to four time points (pre-sensitization, 2, 6 and 24 weeks). Libraries were pooled for sequencing, and per-sample TCR yields varied mainly because of small differences in library volumes within the pool. Throughout the study period of about 23 weeks, patients also received therapeutic DPC doses to the scalp every week. Blood samples were taken from patients before sensitization (week 0) and at 2, 6 and about 24 weeks after DPC sensitization. On the study overall, not on this receptor specifically: Repeated subsampling changed both the strength of the expansion versus patch-test correlation and the threshold at which the correlation became significant. No change with DPC sensitization was found in the number of TCRs above 1 in 1000 frequency, and no evidence of global repertoire structure alterations was found. The number of PT1 expanded TCRs positively correlated with patch test score, significant at thresholds 8, 16 and 32 but not 4. Because every patient had alopecia, a presumed autoimmune disease, the patients' immune response might differ from that of healthy individuals. Expanded TCRs formed significantly more large CDR3 similarity clusters than pre-sensitization or healthy control sets, consistent with antigen-driven responses.

Unmatched junction bases come to 12, with V trimmed by 6 bases and J by 4 bases. Its CDR3 holds 16 amino acids, cysteine through phenylalanine. The only DNA kept is the CDR3, 48 bases in frame from the first base. CDR1 and CDR2, looked up from the germline V gene, are SQVTM and ANQGSEA. Libraries were made using RACE. Data came from a NextSeq 500. During library preparation, unique molecular identifiers were attached to individual cDNA molecules so that TCRs could be counted quantitatively and reproducibly. Both TCR alpha and TCR beta chains were sequenced from each blood RNA sample. In the source study's methods: A median of around 96,000 TCRs per sample was observed, with a range of roughly 23,224 to 700,000. The Decombinator software suite was used to annotate V, J and CDR3 in the TCR reads. For PS versus PT1 abundance plots, all samples were subsampled to the same number of TCRs (28,000). Expanded TCRs were defined as absent before sensitization and observed at least eight times at the 2-week time point. TCRdb applied fastp at Q25 and MiXCR to the public reads, then kept only in-frame beta chains. Each entry merges the rows of one CDR3 protein and shows their most common DNA and genes. TCRdb's processing, not the authors', yielded these V and J calls. For this sample there are approximately 400,000 distinct CDR3 sequences; about 5.1% appear just once. The ten most abundant clones make up around 2.6% of the sample.

Of note for this clonotype: Its binding antigen is unknown. The input lacks base qualities; no much larger clone sits a single base away.

The time point label, as the study defines it: pre-sensitization, week 0. The treatment or condition label here, explained by the study, means: therapeutic diphenylcyclopropenone sensitization with weekly scalp DPC. At each patch-test visit, blood was drawn before the patch test was applied. To be eligible, patients had to be aged 18 to 70, diagnosed with alopecia and judged suitable for DPC therapy, while pregnant patients were excluded. Total RNA was extracted from unfractionated whole blood collected in Tempus Blood RNA tubes. The sequencing used whole blood, collected in connection with sensitization to the hapten diphenylcyclopropenone (DPC). This receptor was taken from a woman in her 50s with alopecia areata. Some clones in this sample may be carry-over from other donors' samples. The sequence links TRBV29-1 to TRBJ2-7; 13 of the junction bases match TRBD2. The DNA reads TGCAGCGTCTCCGGAGTGCCGGGACTAGCGGGGTACGAGCAGTACTTC. The resulting protein is CSVSGVPGLAGYEQYF.